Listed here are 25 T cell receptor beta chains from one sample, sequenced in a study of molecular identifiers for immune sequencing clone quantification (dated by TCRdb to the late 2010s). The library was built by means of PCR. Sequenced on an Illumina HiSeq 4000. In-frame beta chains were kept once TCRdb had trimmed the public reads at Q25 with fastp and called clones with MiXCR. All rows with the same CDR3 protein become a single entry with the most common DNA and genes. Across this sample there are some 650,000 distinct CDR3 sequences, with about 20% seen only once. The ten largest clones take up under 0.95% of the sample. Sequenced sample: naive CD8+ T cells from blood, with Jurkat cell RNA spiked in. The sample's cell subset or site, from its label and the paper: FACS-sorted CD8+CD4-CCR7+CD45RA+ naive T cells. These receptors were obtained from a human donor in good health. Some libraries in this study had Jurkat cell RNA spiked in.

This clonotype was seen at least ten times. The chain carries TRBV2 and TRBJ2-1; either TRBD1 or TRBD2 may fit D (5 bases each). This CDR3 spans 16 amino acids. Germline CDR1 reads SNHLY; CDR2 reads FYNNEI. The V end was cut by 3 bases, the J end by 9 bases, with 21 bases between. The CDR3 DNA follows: TGTGCCAGCAGTGATTTGGGGACGGTCCCTGGGGGTGAGCAGTTCTTC. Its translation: CASSDLGTVPGGEQFF.

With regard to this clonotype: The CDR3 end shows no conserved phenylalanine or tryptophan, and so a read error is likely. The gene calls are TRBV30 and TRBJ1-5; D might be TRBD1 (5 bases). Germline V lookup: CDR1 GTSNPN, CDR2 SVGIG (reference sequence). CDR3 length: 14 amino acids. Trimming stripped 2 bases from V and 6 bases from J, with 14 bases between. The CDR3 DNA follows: TGTGCCTGGAGTCCCGACATGGGGCTTCAGCCCCAGCATCTT. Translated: CAWSPDMGLQPQHL.

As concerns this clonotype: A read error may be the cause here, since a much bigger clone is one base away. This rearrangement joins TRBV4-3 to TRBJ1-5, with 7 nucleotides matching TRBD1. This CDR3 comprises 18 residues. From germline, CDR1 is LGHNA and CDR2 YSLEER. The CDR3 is CASNQDPPGQVSNQPQHF. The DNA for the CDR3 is TGCGCCAGCAACCAAGACCCTCCCGGACAGGTTAGCAATCAGCCCCAGCATTTT.

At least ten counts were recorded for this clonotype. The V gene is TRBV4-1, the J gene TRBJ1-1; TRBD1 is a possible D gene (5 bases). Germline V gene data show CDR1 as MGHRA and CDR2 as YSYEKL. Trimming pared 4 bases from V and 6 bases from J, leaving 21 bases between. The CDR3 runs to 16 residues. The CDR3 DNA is TGCGCCAGCAGCCCCCTAGGGGAGCAGGGATGGTCTGAAGCTTTCTTT. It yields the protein CASSPLGEQGWSEAFF.

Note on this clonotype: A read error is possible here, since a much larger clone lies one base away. The CDR3 sequence is CASSDGVLGQCF. The CDR3 DNA follows: TGTGCCAGCAGTGATGGGGTTTTGGGGCAGTGCTTC. V is TRBV2 and J is TRBJ2-7, with D tentatively TRBD1 (5 bases). Germline V CDR1 and CDR2: SNHLY, FYNNEI. The CDR3 is 12 residues long.

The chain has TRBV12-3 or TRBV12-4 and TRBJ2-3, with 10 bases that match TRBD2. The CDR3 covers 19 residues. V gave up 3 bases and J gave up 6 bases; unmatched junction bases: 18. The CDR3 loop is CASSLEAGWFLAGVDTQYF. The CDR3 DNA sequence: TGTGCCAGCAGTTTGGAGGCAGGGTGGTTCCTAGCGGGAGTTGATACGCAGTATTTT.

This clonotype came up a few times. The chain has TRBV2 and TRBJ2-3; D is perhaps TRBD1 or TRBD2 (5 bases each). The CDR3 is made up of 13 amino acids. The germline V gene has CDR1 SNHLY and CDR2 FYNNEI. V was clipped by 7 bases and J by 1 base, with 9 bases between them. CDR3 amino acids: CASNTGRTDTQYF. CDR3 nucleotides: TGTGCCAGCAACACGGGGCGCACAGATACGCAGTATTTT. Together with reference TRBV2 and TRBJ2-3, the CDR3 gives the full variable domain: EPEVTQTPSHQVTQMGQEVILRCVPISNHLYFYWYRQILGQKVEFLVSFYNNEISEKSEIFDDQFSVERPDGSNFTLKIRSTKLEDSAMYFCASNTGRTDTQYFGPGTRLTVL.

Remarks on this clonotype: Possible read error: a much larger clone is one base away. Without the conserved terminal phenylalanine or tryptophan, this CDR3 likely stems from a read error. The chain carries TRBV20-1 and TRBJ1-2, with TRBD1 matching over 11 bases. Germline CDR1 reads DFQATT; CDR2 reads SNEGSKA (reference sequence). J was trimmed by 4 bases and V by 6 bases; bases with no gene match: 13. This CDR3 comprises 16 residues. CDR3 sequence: CSAKHPGQGVTYGYTS. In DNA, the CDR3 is TGCAGTGCAAAACACCCGGGACAGGGGGTTACCTATGGCTACACCTCC.

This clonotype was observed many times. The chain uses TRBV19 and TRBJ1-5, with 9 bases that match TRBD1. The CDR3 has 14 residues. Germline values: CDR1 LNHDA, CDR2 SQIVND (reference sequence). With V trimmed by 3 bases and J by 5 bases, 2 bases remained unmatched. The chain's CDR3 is CASSINRGHQPQHF. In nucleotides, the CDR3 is TGTGCCAGTAGTATCAACAGGGGGCATCAGCCCCAGCATTTT.

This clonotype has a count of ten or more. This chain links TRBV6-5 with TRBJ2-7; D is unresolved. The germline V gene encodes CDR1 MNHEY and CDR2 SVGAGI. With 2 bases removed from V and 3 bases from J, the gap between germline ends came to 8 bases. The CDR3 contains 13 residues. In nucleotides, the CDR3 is TGTGCCAGCAGTTACGGTTGGGTCTACGAGCAGTACTTC. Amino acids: CASSYGWVYEQYF.

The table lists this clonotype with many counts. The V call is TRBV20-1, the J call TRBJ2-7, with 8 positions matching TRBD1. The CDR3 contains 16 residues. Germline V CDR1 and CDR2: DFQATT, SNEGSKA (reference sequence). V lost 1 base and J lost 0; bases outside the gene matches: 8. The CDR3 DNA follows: TGCAGTGCTAGAGCCATACAGGGGGAATTCTCCTACGAGCAGTACTTC. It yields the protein CSARAIQGEFSYEQYF.

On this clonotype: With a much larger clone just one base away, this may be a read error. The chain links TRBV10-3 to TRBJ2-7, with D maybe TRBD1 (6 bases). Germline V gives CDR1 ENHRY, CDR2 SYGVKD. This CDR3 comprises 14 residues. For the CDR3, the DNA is TGTGCCATCAGTGGGCAGGGGCCTTTCTACGGGCAGTACTTC. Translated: CAISGQGPFYGQYF.

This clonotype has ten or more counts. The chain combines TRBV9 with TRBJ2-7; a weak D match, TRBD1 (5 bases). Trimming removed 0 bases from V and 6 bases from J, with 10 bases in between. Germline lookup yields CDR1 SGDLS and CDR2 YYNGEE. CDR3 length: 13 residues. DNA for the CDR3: TGTGCCAGCAGCGTAGATGGGGCTGCCGAGCAGTACTTC. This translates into CASSVDGAAEQYF. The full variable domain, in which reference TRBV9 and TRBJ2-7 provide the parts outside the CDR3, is DSGVTQTPKHLITATGQRVTLRCSPRSGDLSVYWYQQSLDQGLQFLIQYYNGEERAKGNILERFSAQQFPDLHSELNLSSLELGDSALYFCASSVDGAAEQYFGPGTRLTVT.

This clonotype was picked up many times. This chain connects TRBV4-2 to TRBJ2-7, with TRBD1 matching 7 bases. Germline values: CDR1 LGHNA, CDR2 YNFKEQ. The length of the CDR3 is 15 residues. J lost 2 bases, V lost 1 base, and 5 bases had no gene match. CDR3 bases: TGTGCCAGCAGCCAAGTGTGGGACAGAACCTACGAGCAGTACTTC. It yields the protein CASSQVWDRTYEQYF.

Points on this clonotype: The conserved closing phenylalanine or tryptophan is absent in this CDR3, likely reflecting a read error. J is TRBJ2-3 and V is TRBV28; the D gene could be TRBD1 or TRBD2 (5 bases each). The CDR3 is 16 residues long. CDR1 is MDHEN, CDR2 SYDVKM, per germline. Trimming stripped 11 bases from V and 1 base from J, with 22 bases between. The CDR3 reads CAAEALGLAGTDTQYS. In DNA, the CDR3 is TGTGCCGCCGAAGCTTTGGGGCTAGCCGGCACAGATACGCAGTATTCT.

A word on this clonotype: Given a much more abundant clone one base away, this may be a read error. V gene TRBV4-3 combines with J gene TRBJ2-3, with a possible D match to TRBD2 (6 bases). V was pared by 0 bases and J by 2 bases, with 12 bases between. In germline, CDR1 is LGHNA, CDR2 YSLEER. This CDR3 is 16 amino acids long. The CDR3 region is CASSQDQAGNTDTQYF. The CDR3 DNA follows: TGCGCCAGCAGCCAAGATCAAGCGGGCAACACAGATACGCAGTATTTT.

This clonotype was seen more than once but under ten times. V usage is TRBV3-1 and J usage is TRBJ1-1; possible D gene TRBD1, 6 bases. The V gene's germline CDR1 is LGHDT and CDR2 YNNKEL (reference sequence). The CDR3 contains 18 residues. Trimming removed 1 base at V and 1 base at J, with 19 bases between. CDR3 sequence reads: CASSQGIPRTGPNTEAFF. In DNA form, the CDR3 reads TGTGCCAGCAGCCAAGGTATTCCTCGAACAGGGCCGAACACTGAAGCTTTCTTT.

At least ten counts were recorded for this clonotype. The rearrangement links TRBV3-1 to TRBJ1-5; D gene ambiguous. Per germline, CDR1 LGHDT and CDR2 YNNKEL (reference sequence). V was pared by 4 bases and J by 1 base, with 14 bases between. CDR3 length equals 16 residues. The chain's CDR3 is CASSPVNRESNQPQHF. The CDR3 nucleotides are TGTGCCAGCAGCCCGGTCAATCGGGAAAGCAATCAGCCCCAGCATTTT. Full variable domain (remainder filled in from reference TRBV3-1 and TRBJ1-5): DTAVSQTPKYLVTQMGNDKSIKCEQNLGHDTMYWYKQDSKKFLKIMFSYNNKELIINETVPNRFSPKSPDKAHLNLHINSLELGDSAVYFCASSPVNRESNQPQHFGDGTRLSIL.

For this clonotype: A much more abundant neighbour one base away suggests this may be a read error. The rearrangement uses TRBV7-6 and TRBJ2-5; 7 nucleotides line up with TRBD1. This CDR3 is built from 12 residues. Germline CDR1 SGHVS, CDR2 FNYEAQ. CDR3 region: CVSRDRQETQYF. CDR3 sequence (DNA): TGTGTTTCTCGGGACAGACAAGAGACCCAGTACTTC.

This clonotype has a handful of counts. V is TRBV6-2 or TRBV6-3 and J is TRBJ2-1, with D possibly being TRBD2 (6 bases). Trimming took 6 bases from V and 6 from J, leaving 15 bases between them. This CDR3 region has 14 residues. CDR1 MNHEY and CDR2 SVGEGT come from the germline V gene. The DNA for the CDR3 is TGTGCCAGCAGCCAAGGAGGGGCGGGCAATGAGCAGTTCTTC. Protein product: CASSQGGAGNEQFF.

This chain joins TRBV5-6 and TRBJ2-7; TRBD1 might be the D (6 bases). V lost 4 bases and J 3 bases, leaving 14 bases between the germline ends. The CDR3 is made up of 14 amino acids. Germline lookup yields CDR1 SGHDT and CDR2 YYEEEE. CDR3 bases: TGTGCCAGCAGCCCTGGACAGACATACTACGAGCAGTACTTC. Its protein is CASSPGQTYYEQYF.

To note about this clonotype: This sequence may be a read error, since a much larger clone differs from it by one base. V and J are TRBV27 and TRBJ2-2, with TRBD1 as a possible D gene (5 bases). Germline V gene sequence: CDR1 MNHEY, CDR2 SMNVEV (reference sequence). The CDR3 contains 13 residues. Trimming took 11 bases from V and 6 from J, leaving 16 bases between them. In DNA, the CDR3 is TGTGCCGTAGAGGCAGGGTTGGCCGGGGAGCTGTTTTTT. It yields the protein CAVEAGLAGELFF.

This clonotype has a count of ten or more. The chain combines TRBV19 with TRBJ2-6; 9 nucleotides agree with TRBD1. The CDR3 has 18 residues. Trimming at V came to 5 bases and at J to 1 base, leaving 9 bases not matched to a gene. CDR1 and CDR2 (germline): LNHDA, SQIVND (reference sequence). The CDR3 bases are TGTGCCAGTAGTTTCCGGGACAGGGTATTTTCTGGGGCCAACGTCCTGACTTTC. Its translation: CASSFRDRVFSGANVLTF. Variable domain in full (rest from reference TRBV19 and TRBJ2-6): DGGITQSPKYLFRKEGQNVTLSCEQNLNHDAMYWYRQDPGQGLRLIYYSQIVNDFQKGDIAEGYSVSREKKESFPLTVTSAQKNPTAFYLCASSFRDRVFSGANVLTFGAGSRLTVL.

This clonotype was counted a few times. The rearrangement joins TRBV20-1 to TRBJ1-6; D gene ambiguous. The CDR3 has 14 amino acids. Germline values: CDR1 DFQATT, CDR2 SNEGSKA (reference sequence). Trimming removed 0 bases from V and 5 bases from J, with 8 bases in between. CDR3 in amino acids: CSAREARNNSPLHF. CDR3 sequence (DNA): TGCAGTGCTAGAGAAGCCCGGAATAATTCACCCCTCCACTTT.

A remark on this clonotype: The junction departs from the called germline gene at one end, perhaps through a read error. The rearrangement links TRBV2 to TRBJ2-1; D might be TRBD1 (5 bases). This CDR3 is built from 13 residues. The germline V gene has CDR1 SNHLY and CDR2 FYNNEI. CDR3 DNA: TGTGTCAGCAGTGAAAGAGGCAGGGTTGAGCAGTTCTTC. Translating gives CVSSERGRVEQFF.